This T cell receptor (beta chain) originates from a study of patients and donors after allogeneic stem cell transplantation. This clonotype was counted only a few times. Between the trimmed V and J ends, which lost 6 bases and 11 bases, there was a span of 14 bases. The CDR3 is 12 residues long. CDR1 is SNHLY and CDR2 is FYNNEI in the germline V gene. TCRdb recomputed calls from the RT-PCR reads with MiXCR, one row per CDR3 protein. The repertoire holds approximately 410,000 distinct CDR3 sequences, 16% seen once, with about 7% in the top ten. This chain links TRBV2 with TRBJ1-5; D is ambiguous. This TCR was recovered from a human donor who was either an allogeneic HSCT recipient or a stem cell or donor lymphocyte infusion donor (not recorded which). It is not recorded whose cells these are; they may come from a transplant donor. The sequenced sample consisted of blood, either unsorted or a sorted T cell fraction (not recorded which). CDR3 nucleotide sequence: TGTGCCAGCAGGCCCGAGGGCCGATCCCAGCATTTT. This encodes CASRPEGRSQHF.